Sequencing of this T cell receptor beta chain was carried out in a study of cytomegalovirus exposure and HLA in healthy donors. Trimming took 3 bases from V and 4 from J; bases not matched to a gene: 9. The CDR3 length is 17 residues. Per germline, CDR1 LGHNA and CDR2 YNFKEQ. On this clone: Antigen: not known.

Primers: 60 Vbeta forward and 13 Jbeta reverse. Clones were sequenced by immunoSEQ multiplex PCR, and TCRdb holds only the in-frame ones, with some missing. This sample yields fewer than 200,000 clones, of which roughly 70% are seen a single time; 2.5% to 3.5% belongs to the top ten. General observations from the study: A later analysis showed TCR association rates differing by HLA locus, peaking at DRB1 and lowest at HLA-C.

The sequenced sample consisted of PBMCs. The receptor comes from a woman aged 45-60 years in good health and CMV-seropositive. V gene TRBV4-2 combines with J gene TRBJ2-2, with 9 bases matching TRBD2. CDR3 sequence: CASSHPRRGGATGELFF. The CDR3 region has the DNA TGTGCCAGCAGCCACCCTCGGCGGGGGGGCGCCACCGGGGAGCTGTTTTTT.